A single sample is the source of the 11 T cell receptor beta chains below, sequenced in a study of T cell changes during pregnancy in multiple sclerosis. Clones were sequenced by immunoSEQ multiplex PCR, and TCRdb holds only the in-frame ones, with some missing. Of about 75,000 clones in the sample, about 89% were seen once. This specimen was peripheral blood, taken in the first trimester of pregnancy. All receptors derive from a female donor in good health, enrolled as a control in a pregnancy study.

This chain uses TRBV4-3 with TRBJ1-2; 7 bases align to TRBD1. CDR3 length: 15 residues. J gave up 4 bases and V 0 bases, and 5 bases lay outside the gene matches. Germline CDR1 is LGHNA and CDR2 is YSLEER. CDR3 loop: CASSQDRGGTYGYTF. In DNA form, the CDR3 reads TGCGCCAGCAGCCAAGATAGAGGGGGCACCTATGGCTACACCTTC.

The chain is built from TRBV6-4 and TRBJ2-2, with TRBD2 matching 7 bases. V shed 6 bases, J shed 6 bases, and the junction held 7 bases outside the gene matches. This CDR3 has 14 residues. Germline V gene data show CDR1 as MRHNA and CDR2 as SNTAGT. The CDR3 region has the DNA TGTGCCAGCAGGGGGAGCGGGGATTCCGGGGAGCTGTTTTTT. Protein product: CASRGSGDSGELFF.

The rearrangement joins TRBV2 to TRBJ1-1; D not resolved. This CDR3 contains 17 residues. Trimming shortened V by 3 bases and J by 3 bases, and 20 bases separated the two germline ends. Germline-derived CDR1 and CDR2 are SNHLY and FYNNEI. For the CDR3, the DNA is TGTGCCAGCAGTGATACCCGAACCTCCCGCGGGGACACTGAAGCTTTCTTT. Its protein product is CASSDTRTSRGDTEAFF.

V usage is TRBV5-8 and J usage is TRBJ2-3; D perhaps matches TRBD2 (5 bases). In germline, CDR1 is SGHTS, CDR2 YDEGEE. The CDR3 totals 16 residues. V shed 3 bases and J shed 2 bases, with 16 bases lying between them. The DNA for the CDR3 is TGTGCCAGCAGCTCCCGAGCTAGCAATCCCACAGATACGCAGTATTTT. Its translation is CASSSRASNPTDTQYF.

This clone came up once. The V call is TRBV11-3, the J call TRBJ2-4, with D possibly TRBD1 on 6 matching bases. V lost 5 bases and J lost 5, with 16 bases in between. This CDR3 region has 15 residues. CDR1 is SGHNT and CDR2 is YENEEA in the germline V gene. CDR3 loop: CASSPSRGVQNIQYF. The CDR3 DNA is TGTGCCAGCAGCCCCAGCAGGGGAGTCCAAAACATTCAGTACTTC.

J is TRBJ2-1 and V is TRBV11-3, with 8 nucleotides matching TRBD1. Germline-derived CDR1 and CDR2 are SGHNT and YENEEA. V was clipped by 2 bases and J by 5 bases; unmatched bases: 5. This CDR3 comprises 15 residues. The DNA of the CDR3 is TGTGCCAGCAGCTTAACAGGGGGGTTCAACAATGAGCAGTTCTTC. Encoded protein: CASSLTGGFNNEQFF. The variable domain in full, completed from reference TRBV11-3 and TRBJ2-1, reads EAGVVQSPRYKIIEKKQPVAFWCNPISGHNTLYWYLQNLGQGPELLIRYENEEAVDDSQLPKDRFSAERLKGVDSTLKIQPAELGDSAVYLCASSLTGGFNNEQFFGPGTRLTVL.

V is TRBV7-2 and J is TRBJ2-5; 16 bases agree with TRBD2. Germline CDR1 and CDR2: SGHTA and FQGNSA. Trimming cost V 11 bases and J 4 bases; bases outside gene matches: 13. The CDR3 loop spans 17 amino acids. The CDR3 sequence: CAVAGTSGGGLGETQYF. CDR3 bases: TGTGCCGTCGCCGGGACTAGCGGGGGGGGCTTAGGAGAGACCCAGTACTTC.

The rearrangement uses TRBV5-4 and TRBJ2-2; D perhaps matches TRBD1 (6 bases). The CDR3 has 14 amino acids. The V gene's germline CDR1 is SGHNT and CDR2 YYREEE (reference sequence). With 4 bases removed from V and 0 bases from J, the gap between germline ends came to 7 bases. Here the CDR3 DNA reads TGTGCCAGCAGCCGGACAGCGAACACCGGGGAGCTGTTTTTT. Its translation: CASSRTANTGELFF.

The chain recombines TRBV28 with TRBJ1-6; D remains unclear. Trimming shortened V by 10 bases and J by 9 bases, and 19 bases separated the two germline ends. The CDR3 totals 14 residues. Looked up from germline, CDR1 is MDHEN and CDR2 is SYDVKM. In DNA form, the CDR3 reads TGTGCCATAAAGCCAAGTAGCGGTGGTTCACCCCTCCACTTT. Residues: CAIKPSSGGSPLHF. The full variable domain, completed using reference TRBV28 and TRBJ1-6, is DVKVTQSSRYLVKRTGEKVFLECVQDMDHENMFWYRQDPGLGLRLIYFSYDVKMKEKGDIPEGYSVSREKKERFSLILESASTNQTSMYLCAIKPSSGGSPLHFGNGTRLTVT.

V usage is TRBV7-2 and J usage is TRBJ1-5, with D possibly matching TRBD1 (6 bases). In germline, CDR1 is SGHTA, CDR2 FQGNSA. The length of the CDR3 is 14 residues. Deletions cut 9 bases from V and 0 bases from J, with 12 bases between. The CDR3 sequence is CASGQQNSNQPQHF. The CDR3 bases are TGTGCCAGTGGACAGCAAAATAGCAATCAGCCCCAGCATTTT. Variable domain in full (rest from reference TRBV7-2 and TRBJ1-5): GAGVSQSPSNKVTEKGKDVELRCDPISGHTALYWYRQSLGQGLEFLIYFQGNSAPDKSGLPSDRFSAERTGGSVSTLTIQRTQQEDSAVYLCASGQQNSNQPQHFGDGTRLSIL.

DNA for the CDR3: TGCGCCAGCAGCTTGGGGCGACAGGATAATTCACCCCTCCACTTT. This gives the protein CASSLGRQDNSPLHF. V usage is TRBV5-1 and J usage is TRBJ1-6; maybe TRBD1 (6 bases). Trimming pared 0 bases from V and 5 bases from J, leaving 9 bases between. Germline values: CDR1 SGHRS, CDR2 YFSETQ. The CDR3 has 15 residues.